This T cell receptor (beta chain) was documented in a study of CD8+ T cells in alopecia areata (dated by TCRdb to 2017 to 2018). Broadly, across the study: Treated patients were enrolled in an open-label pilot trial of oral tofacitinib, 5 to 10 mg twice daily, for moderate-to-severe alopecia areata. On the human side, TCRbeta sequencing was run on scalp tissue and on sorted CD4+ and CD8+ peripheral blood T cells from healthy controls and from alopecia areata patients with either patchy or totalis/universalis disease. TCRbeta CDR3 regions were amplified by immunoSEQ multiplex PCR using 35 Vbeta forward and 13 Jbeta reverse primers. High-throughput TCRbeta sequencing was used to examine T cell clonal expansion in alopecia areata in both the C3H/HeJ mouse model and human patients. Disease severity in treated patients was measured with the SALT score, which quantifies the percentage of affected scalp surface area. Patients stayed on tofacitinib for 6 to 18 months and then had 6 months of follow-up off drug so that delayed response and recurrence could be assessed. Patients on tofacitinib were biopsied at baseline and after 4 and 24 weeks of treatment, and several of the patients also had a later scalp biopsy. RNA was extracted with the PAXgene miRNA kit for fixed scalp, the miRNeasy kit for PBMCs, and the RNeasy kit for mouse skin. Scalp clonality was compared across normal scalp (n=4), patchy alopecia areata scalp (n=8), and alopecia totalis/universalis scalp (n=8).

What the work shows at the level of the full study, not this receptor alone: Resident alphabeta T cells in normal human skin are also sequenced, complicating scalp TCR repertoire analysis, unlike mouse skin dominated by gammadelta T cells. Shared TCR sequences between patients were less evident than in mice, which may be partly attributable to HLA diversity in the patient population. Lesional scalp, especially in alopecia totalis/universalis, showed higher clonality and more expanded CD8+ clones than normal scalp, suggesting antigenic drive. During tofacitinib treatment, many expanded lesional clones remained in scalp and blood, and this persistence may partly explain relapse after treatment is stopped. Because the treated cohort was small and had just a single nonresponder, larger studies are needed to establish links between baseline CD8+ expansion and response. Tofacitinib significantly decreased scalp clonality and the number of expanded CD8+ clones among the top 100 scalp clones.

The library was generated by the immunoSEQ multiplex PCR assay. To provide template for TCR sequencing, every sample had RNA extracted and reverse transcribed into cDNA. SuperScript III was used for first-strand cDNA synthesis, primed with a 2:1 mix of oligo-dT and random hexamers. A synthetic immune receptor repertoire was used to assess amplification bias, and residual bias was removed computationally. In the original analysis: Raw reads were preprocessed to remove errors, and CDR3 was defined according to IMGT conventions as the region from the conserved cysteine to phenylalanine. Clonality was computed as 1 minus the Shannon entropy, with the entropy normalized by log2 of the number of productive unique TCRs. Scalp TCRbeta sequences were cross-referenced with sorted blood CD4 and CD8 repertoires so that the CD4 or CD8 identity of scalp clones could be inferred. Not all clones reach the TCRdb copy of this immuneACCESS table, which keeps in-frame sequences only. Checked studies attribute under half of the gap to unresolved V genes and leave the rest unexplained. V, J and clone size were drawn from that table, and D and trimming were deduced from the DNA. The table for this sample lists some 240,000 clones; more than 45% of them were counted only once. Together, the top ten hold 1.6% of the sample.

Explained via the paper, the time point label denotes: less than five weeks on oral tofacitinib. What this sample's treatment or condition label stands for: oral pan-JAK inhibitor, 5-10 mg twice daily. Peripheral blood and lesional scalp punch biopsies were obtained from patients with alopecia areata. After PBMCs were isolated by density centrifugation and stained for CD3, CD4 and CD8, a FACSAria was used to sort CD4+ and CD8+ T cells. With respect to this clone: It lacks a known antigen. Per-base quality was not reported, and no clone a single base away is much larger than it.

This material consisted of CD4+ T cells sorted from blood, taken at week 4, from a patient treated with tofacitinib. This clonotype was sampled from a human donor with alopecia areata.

The encoded CDR3 is CAWSVRGRSYTF. The DNA sequence is TGTGCCTGGAGTGTAAGGGGGCGTAGCTACACCTTC. The rearranged chain carries TRBV30 and TRBJ1-2, and 7 junctional nucleotides match TRBD1. Relative to germline, V is missing 0 bases and J is missing 9 bases, with 4 bases of the junction outside any gene match. The CDR3 runs 12 residues from the cysteine to the phenylalanine. The kept DNA is CDR3 alone, 36 bases in frame from the first base. CDR1 and CDR2, per the germline V gene (reference sequence), are GTSNPN and SVGIG.